This record covers a single T cell receptor (beta chain). Its cognate antigen is unknown. This specimen comes from a study of shared clonotypes between healthy human individuals. Every subset's genomic DNA went evenly onto several immunoSEQ plates. Data came from immunoSEQ multiplex PCR; TCRdb stores just in-frame clones and leaves some out. Of about a million clones in the sample, approximately 68% were seen once. The CDR3 loop spans 14 amino acids. The V gene's germline CDR1 is MNHEY and CDR2 SVGAGI. The ends lost 6 bases at V and 3 bases at J; junction bases unmatched: 8. Study-wide findings and caveats: Clonotypes that were shared across a handful of donors made up around 5% of naive CD4 clonotypes. What rarefaction showed was incomplete sorted-subset sequencing despite large depth. The authors sampled blood alone, and tissue repertoires likely differ.

The rearrangement joins TRBV6-5 to TRBJ2-7, with 7 bases that match TRBD2. The sequence derives from a man younger than 35 in good health. Sample: memory CD4+ T cells sorted from blood. Subset in this sample: CD45RA-negative fraction. CDR3 in DNA: TGTGCCAGCAGGGTGGCTAGCGGTCACTACGAGCAGTACTTC. Encoded protein: CASRVASGHYEQYF.